The clone carrying this TCR beta chain has a single count. Some clones are missing from TCRdb's copy, which holds only in-frame ones; the method was immunoSEQ multiplex PCR. The table records fewer than 200,000 clones, 70% to 80% of them present only once. Recruits, aged roughly 18 to 95 years, lived in 24 US areas. The sample is drawn from a study of blood T cell repertoires in COVID-19. Sequences were obtained from PBMCs or T cells enriched from blood (not recorded which). This clonotype was sampled from a woman aged 50 to 60 who had recovered from COVID-19.

The CDR3 loop is CASRRDRGRGETQYF. The CDR3 coding sequence is TGTGCCAGCAGGCGAGACAGGGGGCGAGGGGAGACCCAGTACTTC. The chain recombines TRBV6-6 with TRBJ2-5; 10 bases match TRBD1. The CDR3 consists of 15 residues. The germline V gene encodes CDR1 MNHNY and CDR2 SVGAGI (reference sequence). Trimming cost V 6 bases and J 5 bases; bases outside gene matches: 9.